Below are 4 T cell receptor beta chains sequenced from a single sample in a study of blood T cell repertoires in COVID-19. Data came from immunoSEQ multiplex PCR; TCRdb stores just in-frame clones and leaves some out. This repertoire shows about 200,000 clones, approximately 88% found once; its top ten account for under 30%. Sequences were obtained from peripheral blood. The receptors were sampled from a man aged 35 to 55 with acute or convalescent COVID-19.

The rearrangement joins TRBV19 to TRBJ1-1; D is perhaps TRBD1 (5 bases). Trimming shortened V by 4 bases and J by 8 bases, and 14 bases separated the two germline ends. The CDR3 sequence is 13 residues long. Germline assignment: CDR1 LNHDA and CDR2 SQIVND (reference sequence). CDR3 in DNA: TGTGCCAGTAGTAAATTCCAGAGACAGGAAGCTTTCTTT. Translated: CASSKFQRQEAFF. Complete variable domain (other parts from reference TRBV19 and TRBJ1-1): DGGITQSPKYLFRKEGQNVTLSCEQNLNHDAMYWYRQDPGQGLRLIYYSQIVNDFQKGDIAEGYSVSREKKESFPLTVTSAQKNPTAFYLCASSKFQRQEAFFGQGTRLTVV.

The gene calls are TRBV7-2 and TRBJ1-4, with 10 bases aligning to TRBD1. Germline CDR1 is SGHTA and CDR2 is FQGNSA. The CDR3 contains 14 residues. After removal of 3 bases from V and 10 bases from J, the junction contained 5 bases not matched to a gene. The CDR3 reads CASSFRQGAGKLFF. CDR3 DNA: TGTGCCAGCAGCTTTAGACAGGGGGCAGGAAAACTGTTTTTT.

This chain joins TRBV7-9 and TRBJ1-1; 8 nucleotides agree with TRBD1. Germline V gene sequence: CDR1 SEHNR, CDR2 FQNEAQ (reference sequence). This CDR3 comprises 14 residues. V lost 5 bases, J lost 3 bases, and 5 bases stayed unmatched. CDR3 sequence reads: CASSRTGGDTEAFF. The DNA for the CDR3 is TGTGCCAGCAGCCGAACAGGGGGTGACACTGAAGCTTTCTTT. Looking up the rest from reference TRBV7-9 and TRBJ1-1 gives the full variable domain: DTGVSQNPRHKITKRGQNVTFRCDPISEHNRLYWYRQTLGQGPEFLTYFQNEAQLEKSRLLSDRFSAERPKGSFSTLEIQRTEQGDSAMYLCASSRTGGDTEAFFGQGTRLTVV.

The chain has TRBV7-2 and TRBJ2-3; perhaps TRBD2 as D (5 bases). The ends were cut back, 5 bases at V and 2 bases at J, with 11 bases in the middle. The CDR3 is 14 amino acids. Germline V gives CDR1 SGHTA, CDR2 FQGNSA. CDR3 region: CASSPTRATDTQYF. CDR3 DNA sequence: TGTGCCAGCAGCCCGACGAGGGCCACAGATACGCAGTATTTT. Looking up the rest from reference TRBV7-2 and TRBJ2-3 gives the full variable domain: GAGVSQSPSNKVTEKGKDVELRCDPISGHTALYWYRQSLGQGLEFLIYFQGNSAPDKSGLPSDRFSAERTGGSVSTLTIQRTQQEDSAVYLCASSPTRATDTQYFGPGTRLTVL.